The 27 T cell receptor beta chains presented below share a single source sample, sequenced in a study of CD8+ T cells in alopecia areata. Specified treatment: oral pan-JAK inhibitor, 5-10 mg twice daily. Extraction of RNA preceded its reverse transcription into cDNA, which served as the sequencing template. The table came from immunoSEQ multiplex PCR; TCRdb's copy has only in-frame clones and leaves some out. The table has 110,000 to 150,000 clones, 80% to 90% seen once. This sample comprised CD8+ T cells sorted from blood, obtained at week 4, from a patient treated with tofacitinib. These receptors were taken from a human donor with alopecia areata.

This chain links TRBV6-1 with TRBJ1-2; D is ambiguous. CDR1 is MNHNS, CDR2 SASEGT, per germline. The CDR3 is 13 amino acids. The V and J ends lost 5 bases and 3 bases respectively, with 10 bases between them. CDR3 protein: CASSQVVDYGYTF. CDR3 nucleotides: TGTGCCAGCAGTCAAGTTGTGGACTATGGCTACACCTTC.

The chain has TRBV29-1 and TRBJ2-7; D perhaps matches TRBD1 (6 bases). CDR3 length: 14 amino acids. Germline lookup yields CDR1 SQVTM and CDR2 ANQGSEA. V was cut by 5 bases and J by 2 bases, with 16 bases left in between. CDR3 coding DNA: TGCAGCGTTTTGGACAGCGTCGACACCTACGAGCAGTACTTC. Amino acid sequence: CSVLDSVDTYEQYF.

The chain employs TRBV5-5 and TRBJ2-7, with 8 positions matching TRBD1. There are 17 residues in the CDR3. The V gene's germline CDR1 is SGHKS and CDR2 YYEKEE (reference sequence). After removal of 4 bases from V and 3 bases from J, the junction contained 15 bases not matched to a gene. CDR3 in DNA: TGTGCCAGCAGCACTGACAGGGGCCGAAGGAGAAGCTACGAGCAGTACTTC. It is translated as CASSTDRGRRRSYEQYF.

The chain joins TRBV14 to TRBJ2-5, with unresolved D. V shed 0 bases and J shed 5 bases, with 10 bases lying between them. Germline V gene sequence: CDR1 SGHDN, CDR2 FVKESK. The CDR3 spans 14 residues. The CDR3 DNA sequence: TGTGCCAGCAGCCAAGATCGAGTTACGGAGACCCAGTACTTC. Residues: CASSQDRVTETQYF.

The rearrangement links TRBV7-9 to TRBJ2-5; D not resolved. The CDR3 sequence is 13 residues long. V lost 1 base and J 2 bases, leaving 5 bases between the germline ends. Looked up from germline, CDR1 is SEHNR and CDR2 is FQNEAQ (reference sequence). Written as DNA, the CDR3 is TGTGCCAGCAGCTTAGGGTCGCAAGAGACCCAGTACTTC. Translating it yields CASSLGSQETQYF.

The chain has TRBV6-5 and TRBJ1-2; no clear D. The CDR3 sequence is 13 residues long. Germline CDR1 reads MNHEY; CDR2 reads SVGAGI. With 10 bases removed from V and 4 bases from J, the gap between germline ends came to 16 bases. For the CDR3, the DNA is TGTGCCACACAACCGAACCCGGGCTATGGCTACACCTTC. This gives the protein CATQPNPGYGYTF.

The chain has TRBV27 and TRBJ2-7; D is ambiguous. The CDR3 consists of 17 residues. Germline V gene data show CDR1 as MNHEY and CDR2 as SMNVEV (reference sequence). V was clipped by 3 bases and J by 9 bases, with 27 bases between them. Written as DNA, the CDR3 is TGTGCCAGCAGTTTGTACCTGTCATCAGATAAACTTCAGAGGCAGTACTTC. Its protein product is CASSLYLSSDKLQRQYF.

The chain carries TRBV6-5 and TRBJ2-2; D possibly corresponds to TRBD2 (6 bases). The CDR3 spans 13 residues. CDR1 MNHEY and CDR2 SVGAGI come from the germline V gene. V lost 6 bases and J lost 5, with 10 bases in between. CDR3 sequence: CASSHGGTGELFF. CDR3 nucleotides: TGTGCCAGCAGCCACGGGGGAACCGGGGAGCTGTTTTTT.

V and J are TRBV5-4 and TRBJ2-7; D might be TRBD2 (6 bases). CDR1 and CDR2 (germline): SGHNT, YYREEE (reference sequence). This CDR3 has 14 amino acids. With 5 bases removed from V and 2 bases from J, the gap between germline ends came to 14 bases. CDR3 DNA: TGTGCCAGCAGAGCCCATGGGGGGACCTACGAGCAGTACTTC. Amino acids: CASRAHGGTYEQYF.

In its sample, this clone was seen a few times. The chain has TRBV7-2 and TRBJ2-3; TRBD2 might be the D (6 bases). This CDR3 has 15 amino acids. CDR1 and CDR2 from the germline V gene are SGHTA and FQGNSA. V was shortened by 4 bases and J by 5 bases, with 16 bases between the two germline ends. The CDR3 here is CASSSTRVPEDTQYF. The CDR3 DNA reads TGTGCCAGCAGCTCGACTAGGGTTCCAGAAGATACGCAGTATTTT. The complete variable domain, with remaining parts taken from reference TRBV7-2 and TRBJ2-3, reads GAGVSQSPSNKVTEKGKDVELRCDPISGHTALYWYRQSLGQGLEFLIYFQGNSAPDKSGLPSDRFSAERTGGSVSTLTIQRTQQEDSAVYLCASSSTRVPEDTQYFGPGTRLTVL.

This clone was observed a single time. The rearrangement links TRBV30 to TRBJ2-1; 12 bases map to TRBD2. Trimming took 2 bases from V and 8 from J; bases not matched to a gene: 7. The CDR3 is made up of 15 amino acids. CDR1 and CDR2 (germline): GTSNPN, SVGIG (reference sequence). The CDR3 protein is CAWSTLAGGMDEQFF. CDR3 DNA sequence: TGTGCCTGGAGTACACTAGCGGGGGGTATGGATGAGCAGTTCTTC.

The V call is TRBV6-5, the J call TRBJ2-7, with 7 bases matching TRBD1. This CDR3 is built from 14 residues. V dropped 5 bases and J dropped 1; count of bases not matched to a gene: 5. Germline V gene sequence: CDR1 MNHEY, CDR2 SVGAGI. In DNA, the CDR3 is TGTGCCAGCAGTACCATGGACAGGTCCTACGAGCAGTACTTC. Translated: CASSTMDRSYEQYF.

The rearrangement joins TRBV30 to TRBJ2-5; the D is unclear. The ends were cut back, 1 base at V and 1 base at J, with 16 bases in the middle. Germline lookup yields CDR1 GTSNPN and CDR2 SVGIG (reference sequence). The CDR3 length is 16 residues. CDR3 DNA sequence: TGTGCCTGGAGTGGTACTTGGGCAGAGACCCAAGAGACCCAGTACTTC. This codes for CAWSGTWAETQETQYF.

The CDR3 DNA sequence: TGCAGCCTCCCGGGACGGGGTGAGCAGTTCTTC. It is translated as CSLPGRGEQFF. V usage is TRBV29-1 and J usage is TRBJ2-1; D is tentatively TRBD1 or TRBD2 (5 bases each). Per germline, CDR1 SQVTM and CDR2 ANQGSEA. The CDR3 runs to 11 residues. Trimming removed 8 bases from V and 9 bases from J, with 14 bases in between.

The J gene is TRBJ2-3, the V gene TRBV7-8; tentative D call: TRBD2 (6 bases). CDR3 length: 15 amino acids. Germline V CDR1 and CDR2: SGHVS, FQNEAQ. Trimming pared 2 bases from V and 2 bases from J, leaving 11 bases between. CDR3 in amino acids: CASSLWGDLTDTQYF. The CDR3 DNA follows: TGTGCCAGCAGCTTATGGGGGGACCTCACAGATACGCAGTATTTT.

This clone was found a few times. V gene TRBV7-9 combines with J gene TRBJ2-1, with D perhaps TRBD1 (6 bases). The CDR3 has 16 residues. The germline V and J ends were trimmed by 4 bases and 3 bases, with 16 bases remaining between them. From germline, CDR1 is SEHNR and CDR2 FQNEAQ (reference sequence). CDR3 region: CASSSLRTDYYNEQFF. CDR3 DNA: TGTGCCAGCAGCTCACTCAGGACAGACTACTACAATGAGCAGTTCTTC. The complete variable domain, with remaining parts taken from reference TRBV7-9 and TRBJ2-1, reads DTGVSQNPRHKITKRGQNVTFRCDPISEHNRLYWYRQTLGQGPEFLTYFQNEAQLEKSRLLSDRFSAERPKGSFSTLEIQRTEQGDSAMYLCASSSLRTDYYNEQFFGPGTRLTVL.

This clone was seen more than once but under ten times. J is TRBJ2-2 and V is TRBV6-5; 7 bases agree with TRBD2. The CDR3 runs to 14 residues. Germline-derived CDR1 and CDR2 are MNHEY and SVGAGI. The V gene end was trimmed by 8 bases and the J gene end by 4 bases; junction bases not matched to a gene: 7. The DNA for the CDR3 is TGTGCCAGCCTTCCGACTAGCTTCACCGGGGAGCTGTTTTTT. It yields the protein CASLPTSFTGELFF.

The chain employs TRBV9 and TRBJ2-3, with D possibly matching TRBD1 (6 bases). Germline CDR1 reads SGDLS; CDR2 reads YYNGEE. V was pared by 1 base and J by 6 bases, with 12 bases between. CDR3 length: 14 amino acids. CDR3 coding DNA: TGTGCCAGCAGCGTATGGGGAACAGGGGATACGCAGTATTTT. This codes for CASSVWGTGDTQYF.

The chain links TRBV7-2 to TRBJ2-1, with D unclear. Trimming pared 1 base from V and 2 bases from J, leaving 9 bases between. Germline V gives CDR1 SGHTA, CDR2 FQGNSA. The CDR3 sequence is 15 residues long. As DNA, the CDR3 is TGTGCCAGCAGCTTAGAGGTAGTCCCCTACAATGAGCAGTTCTTC. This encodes CASSLEVVPYNEQFF. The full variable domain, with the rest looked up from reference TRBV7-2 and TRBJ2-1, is GAGVSQSPSNKVTEKGKDVELRCDPISGHTALYWYRQSLGQGLEFLIYFQGNSAPDKSGLPSDRFSAERTGGSVSTLTIQRTQQEDSAVYLCASSLEVVPYNEQFFGPGTRLTVL.

The CDR3 sequence: CASSQEWTGSYEQYF. Written as DNA, the CDR3 is TGTGCCAGCAGCCAGGAGTGGACAGGGAGCTACGAGCAGTACTTC. V gene TRBV4-2 combines with J gene TRBJ2-7; TRBD1 matches 8 bases. The V gene end was trimmed by 3 bases and the J gene end by 3 bases; junction bases not matched to a gene: 7. Germline assignment: CDR1 LGHNA and CDR2 YNFKEQ. The length of the CDR3 is 15 residues.

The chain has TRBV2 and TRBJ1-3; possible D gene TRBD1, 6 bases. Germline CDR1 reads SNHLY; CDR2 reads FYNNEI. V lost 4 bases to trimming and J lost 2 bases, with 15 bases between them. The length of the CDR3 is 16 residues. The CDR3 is CASSAYMGAAGNTIYF. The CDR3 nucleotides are TGTGCCAGCAGTGCTTATATGGGGGCAGCTGGAAACACCATATATTTT.

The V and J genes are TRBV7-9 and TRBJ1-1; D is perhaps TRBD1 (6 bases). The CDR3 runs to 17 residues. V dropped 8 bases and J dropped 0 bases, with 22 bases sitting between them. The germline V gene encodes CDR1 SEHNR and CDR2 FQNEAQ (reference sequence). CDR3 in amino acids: CASQTGAQGPLNTEAFF. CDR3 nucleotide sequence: TGTGCCAGCCAAACGGGGGCGCAGGGGCCCCTGAACACTGAAGCTTTCTTT.

The CDR3 sequence: CASSQDRGPGETQYF. The CDR3 DNA sequence: TGCGCCAGCAGCCAAGATCGGGGCCCTGGGGAGACCCAGTACTTC. This sequence joins TRBV4-1 and TRBJ2-5; D possibly matches TRBD1 or TRBD2 (5 bases each). The germline V gene encodes CDR1 MGHRA and CDR2 YSYEKL. Trimming shortened V by 0 bases and J by 5 bases, and 13 bases separated the two germline ends. The CDR3 has 15 amino acids.

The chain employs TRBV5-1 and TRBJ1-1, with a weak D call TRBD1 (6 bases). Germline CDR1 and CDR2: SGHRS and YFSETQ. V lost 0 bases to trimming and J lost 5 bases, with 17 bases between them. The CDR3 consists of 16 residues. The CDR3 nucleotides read TGCGCCAGCAGCTTGGCCGCGGGGGGCGGTCTAACTGAAGCTTTCTTT. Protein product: CASSLAAGGGLTEAFF.

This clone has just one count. CDR3 loop: CASSLSFQGEYEQYF. For the CDR3, the DNA is TGTGCCAGCAGCTTGTCTTTCCAGGGAGAGTACGAGCAGTACTTC. The chain has TRBV5-6 and TRBJ2-7; the D gene could be TRBD1 or TRBD2 (5 bases each). V gave up 1 base and J gave up 4 bases, with 15 bases separating them. The CDR3 length is 15 residues. Germline assignment: CDR1 SGHDT and CDR2 YYEEEE. Full variable domain (missing parts from reference TRBV5-6 and TRBJ2-7): DAGVTQSPTHLIKTRGQQVTLRCSPKSGHDTVSWYQQALGQGPQFIFQYYEEEERQRGNFPDRFSGHQFPNYSSELNVNALLLGDSALYLCASSLSFQGEYEQYFGPGTRLTVT.

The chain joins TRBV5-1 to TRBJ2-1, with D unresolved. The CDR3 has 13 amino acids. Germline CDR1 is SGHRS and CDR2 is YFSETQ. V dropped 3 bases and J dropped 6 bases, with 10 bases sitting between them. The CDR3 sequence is CASSSSSSNEQFF. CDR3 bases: TGCGCCAGCAGCTCCTCTAGTAGCAATGAGCAGTTCTTC.

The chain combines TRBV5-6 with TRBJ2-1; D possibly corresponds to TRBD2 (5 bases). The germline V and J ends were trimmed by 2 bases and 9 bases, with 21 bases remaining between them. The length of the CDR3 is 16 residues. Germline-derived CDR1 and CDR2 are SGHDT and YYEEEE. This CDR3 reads CASSFAGVLQIGEQFF. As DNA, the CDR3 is TGTGCCAGCAGCTTCGCGGGTGTACTACAAATAGGTGAGCAGTTCTTC.